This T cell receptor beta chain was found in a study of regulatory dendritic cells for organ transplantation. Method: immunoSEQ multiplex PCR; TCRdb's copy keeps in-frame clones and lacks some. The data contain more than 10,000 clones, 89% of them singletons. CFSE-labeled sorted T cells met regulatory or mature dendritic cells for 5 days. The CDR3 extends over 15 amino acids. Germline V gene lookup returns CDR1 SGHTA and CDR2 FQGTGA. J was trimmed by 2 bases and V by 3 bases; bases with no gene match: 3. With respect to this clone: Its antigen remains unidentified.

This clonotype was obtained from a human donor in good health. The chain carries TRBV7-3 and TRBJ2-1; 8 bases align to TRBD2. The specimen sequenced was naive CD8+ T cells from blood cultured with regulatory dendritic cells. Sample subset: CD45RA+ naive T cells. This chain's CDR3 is CASSLDGRAYNEQFF. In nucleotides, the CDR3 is TGTGCCAGCAGCTTGGACGGGAGGGCCTACAATGAGCAGTTCTTC.